These T cell receptor beta chains were read from a single sample in a study of T-cell reconstitution after alpha-beta-depleted transplantation in children. TCRdb used MiXCR to reprocess the PCR reads, holding one entry per CDR3 protein. In the table there are 490,000 or so distinct CDR3 sequences, around 13% of which are singletons. The sample in question was PBMCs from the stem cell graft donor, obtained from the stem cell graft. Source of these receptors: a human donor who donated a stem cell graft to a child with combined immunodeficiency. Both conserved end residues are part of each CDR3. The D gene is left open where the match is weak. Clone size appears in some rows only: once, few, many, or a class for an expanded clone.

d_gene: NA
j_gene: TRBJ1-2
abundance: few
v_gene: TRBV7-9
CDR3nt: TGTGCCAGCAGCCTGCGGACTGGGGACGATGGCTACACCTTC
CDR3aa: CASSLRTGDDGYTF

d_gene: NA
j_gene: TRBJ2-5
abundance: many
v_gene: TRBV5-1
CDR3nt: TGCGCCAGCAGCTTGGATGGGATCGGGCAACAAGAGACCCAGTACTTC
CDR3aa: CASSLDGIGQQETQYF

d_gene: NA
j_gene: TRBJ2-7
abundance: few
v_gene: TRBV19
CDR3nt: TGTGCCAGTACCCAGGCAGGGCGGTACGAGCAGTACTTC
CDR3aa: CASTQAGRYEQYF

d_gene: TRBD1
j_gene: TRBJ2-2
abundance: NA
v_gene: TRBV12-3/TRBV12-4
CDR3nt: TGTGCCAGCAGTTTCTTAGGACAGGGAAGGGTCACCGGGGAGCTGTTTTTT
CDR3aa: CASSFLGQGRVTGELFF

d_gene: TRBD1
j_gene: TRBJ2-3
abundance: many
v_gene: TRBV7-2
CDR3nt: TGTGCCAGCAGTTCCCAGGGGGCAGGTGCCACAGATACGCAGTATTTT
CDR3aa: CASSSQGAGATDTQYF

d_gene: TRBD1
j_gene: TRBJ1-5
abundance: NA
v_gene: TRBV7-2
CDR3nt: TGTGCCAGCAGCTTAATGCCGGGACAGATTAATCAGCCCCAGCATTTT
CDR3aa: CASSLMPGQINQPQHF

d_gene: TRBD2
j_gene: TRBJ2-7
abundance: NA
v_gene: TRBV5-1
CDR3nt: TGCGCCAGCAGCGCCCTGAGCAGCGGGAGGGCCGGGGACGAGCAGTACTTC
CDR3aa: CASSALSSGRAGDEQYF

d_gene: NA
j_gene: TRBJ2-7
abundance: few
v_gene: TRBV6-5
CDR3nt: TGTGCCAGCAGTTACTCGCCCACTTGGGACGAGCAGTACTTC
CDR3aa: CASSYSPTWDEQYF

d_gene: TRBD2
j_gene: TRBJ2-7
abundance: many
v_gene: TRBV6-5
CDR3nt: TGTGCCTCTCGGACCGGGACTAGCGGTAACTACGAGCAGTACTTC
CDR3aa: CASRTGTSGNYEQYF

d_gene: TRBD2
j_gene: TRBJ2-5
abundance: NA
v_gene: TRBV11-2
CDR3nt: TGTGCCAGCAGCTTACGGGGATTCGCGGGAGAGGCGAAAGAGACCCAGTACTTC
CDR3aa: CASSLRGFAGEAKETQYF

d_gene: NA
j_gene: TRBJ2-7
abundance: many
v_gene: TRBV12-3/TRBV12-4
CDR3nt: TGTGCCAGCAGTCGGGAAGGCTACGAGCAGTACTTC
CDR3aa: CASSREGYEQYF

d_gene: NA
j_gene: TRBJ2-5
abundance: many
v_gene: TRBV27
CDR3nt: TGTGCCAGCAGTTTATCGACAGGTTGGGGAGAGACCCAGTACTTC
CDR3aa: CASSLSTGWGETQYF

d_gene: TRBD2
j_gene: TRBJ2-7
abundance: NA
v_gene: TRBV18
CDR3nt: TGTGCCAGCTCAACCACTGCGGGAGGAATCAGCGAGCAGTACTTC
CDR3aa: CASSTTAGGISEQYF

d_gene: TRBD2
j_gene: TRBJ2-1
abundance: NA
v_gene: TRBV20-1
CDR3nt: TGCAGTGCTAGAGATCCCGGACTAGCGTTGAATGAGCAGTTCTTC
CDR3aa: CSARDPGLALNEQFF

d_gene: TRBD2
j_gene: TRBJ2-7
abundance: few
v_gene: TRBV5-5
CDR3nt: TGTGCCAGCAGCTCGAGGGGCACTAGCGGGGGGGCTCCCTACGAGCAGTACTTC
CDR3aa: CASSSRGTSGGAPYEQYF

d_gene: NA
j_gene: TRBJ1-5
abundance: NA
v_gene: TRBV28
CDR3nt: TGTGCCAGCACACCGGCGGGGGGTCAGCCCCAGCATTTT
CDR3aa: CASTPAGGQPQHF

d_gene: NA
j_gene: TRBJ2-1
abundance: NA
v_gene: TRBV12-3/TRBV12-4
CDR3nt: TGTGCCAGCAGTTTAATGAGAGGTAGCAATGAGCAGTTCTTC
CDR3aa: CASSLMRGSNEQFF

d_gene: NA
j_gene: TRBJ2-7
abundance: NA
v_gene: TRBV18
CDR3nt: TGTGCCAGCTCACCACAATTCGGGACAAGGATACTCGAGCAGTACTTC
CDR3aa: CASSPQFGTRILEQYF

d_gene: NA
j_gene: TRBJ2-7
abundance: many
v_gene: TRBV12-3/TRBV12-4
CDR3nt: TGTGCCAGCTCGACAGGTTTTGTCTACGAGCAGTACTTC
CDR3aa: CASSTGFVYEQYF

d_gene: NA
j_gene: TRBJ2-1
abundance: many
v_gene: TRBV6-2/TRBV6-3
CDR3nt: TGTGCCAGCAGCCAGACTGTCCCTTACTACAATGAGCAGTTCTTC
CDR3aa: CASSQTVPYYNEQFF

d_gene: NA
j_gene: TRBJ2-3
abundance: few
v_gene: TRBV12-3/TRBV12-4
CDR3nt: TGTGCCAGCTACCCCGGGGGCAACACAGATACGCAGTATTTT
CDR3aa: CASYPGGNTDTQYF

d_gene: NA
j_gene: TRBJ1-2
abundance: NA
v_gene: TRBV5-4
CDR3nt: TGTGCCAGCAGCTTGGGGCAGGTAGCTAACTATGGCTACACCTTC
CDR3aa: CASSLGQVANYGYTF

d_gene: NA
j_gene: TRBJ2-7
abundance: few
v_gene: TRBV6-5
CDR3nt: TGTGCCAGCAGTCCAGACGGTCACGAGCAGTACTTC
CDR3aa: CASSPDGHEQYF

d_gene: NA
j_gene: TRBJ2-2
abundance: many
v_gene: TRBV4-1
CDR3nt: TGCGCCAGCAGCCAAGTAGGAGGAGGGCGATACACCGGGGAGCTGTTTTTT
CDR3aa: CASSQVGGGRYTGELFF

d_gene: NA
j_gene: TRBJ2-3
abundance: many
v_gene: TRBV6-1
CDR3nt: TGTGCCAGCAGTGAAGGAAGTCCGATCCATTATACGCAGTATTTT
CDR3aa: CASSEGSPIHYTQYF

d_gene: TRBD2
j_gene: TRBJ2-1
abundance: few
v_gene: TRBV20-1
CDR3nt: TGCAGTGCTAGAGATAGGACTAGCAGCTACAATGAGCAGTTCTTC
CDR3aa: CSARDRTSSYNEQFF

d_gene: TRBD1
j_gene: TRBJ1-4
abundance: many
v_gene: TRBV28
CDR3nt: TGTGCCAGCAGCTATACAGGGGGCTCATACCCTAATGAAAAACTGTTTTTT
CDR3aa: CASSYTGGSYPNEKLFF

d_gene: NA
j_gene: TRBJ2-1
abundance: few
v_gene: TRBV12-3/TRBV12-4
CDR3nt: TGTGCCAGCAGTTTGGGCCACCCCTACAATGAGCAGTTCTTC
CDR3aa: CASSLGHPYNEQFF

d_gene: NA
j_gene: TRBJ1-4
abundance: few
v_gene: TRBV4-3
CDR3nt: TGCGCCAGCTACCCCGGGGCAGGGGCGAATAGCGAAAAACTGTTTTTT
CDR3aa: CASYPGAGANSEKLFF

d_gene: NA
j_gene: TRBJ2-5
abundance: many
v_gene: TRBV12-3/TRBV12-4
CDR3nt: TGTGCCAGCAGCCCTTCGGGAAGGATCCAAGAGACCCAGTACTTC
CDR3aa: CASSPSGRIQETQYF

d_gene: NA
j_gene: TRBJ2-1
abundance: NA
v_gene: TRBV2
CDR3nt: TGTGCCAGCGCGGGACAACACAATGAGCAGTTCTTC
CDR3aa: CASAGQHNEQFF

d_gene: NA
j_gene: TRBJ1-2
abundance: NA
v_gene: TRBV5-6
CDR3nt: TGTGCCAGCAGCTTGTTACGGGTAGAGAACTATGGCTACACCTTC
CDR3aa: CASSLLRVENYGYTF

d_gene: NA
j_gene: TRBJ2-7
abundance: few
v_gene: TRBV20-1
CDR3nt: TGCAGTGCTAGGGACAGACAGGAAATCGAGCAGTACTTC
CDR3aa: CSARDRQEIEQYF

d_gene: NA
j_gene: TRBJ1-3
abundance: NA
v_gene: TRBV30
CDR3nt: TGTGCCTGGAGTTCTGGAAACACCATATATTTT
CDR3aa: CAWSSGNTIYF

d_gene: NA
j_gene: TRBJ1-1
abundance: NA
v_gene: TRBV21-1
CDR3nt: TGTGCCAGCAGCAAAGAAAAGGGGAGGGGGAACACTGAAGCTTTCTTT
CDR3aa: CASSKEKGRGNTEAFF

d_gene: TRBD1
j_gene: TRBJ2-7
abundance: many
v_gene: TRBV10-3
CDR3nt: TGTGCCATCAGCGTGGGACAGAACGGCTACGAGCAGTACTTC
CDR3aa: CAISVGQNGYEQYF